The TCR beta chain described here comes from a study of neoadjuvant anti-PD-1 for oral cavity cancer. Study-wide results and caveats: Non-responders to neoadjuvant nivolumab had significantly more clonal PBMC T cells than responders.

The assay was immunoSEQ multiplex PCR, and TCRdb's table has in-frame clones only and misses some. Counted here are more than 25,000 clones, about 80% occurring once; the ten biggest clones make up 3% to 3.5%. Time point: after neoadjuvant nivolumab, at surgical resection. Analysis of PBMCs was direct, with no culture step. Trimming shortened V by 0 bases and J by 7 bases, and 10 bases separated the two germline ends. Germline CDR1 SGHNT, CDR2 YYREEE (reference sequence). The CDR3 spans 13 residues. In regard to this clone: The antigen is unknown.

This TCR derives from a person aged 40 to 85 with oral cavity squamous cell carcinoma. The sample in question was PBMCs, obtained after nivolumab (anti-PD-1) treatment. V and J are TRBV5-4 and TRBJ1-2; D ambiguous. The CDR3 is CASSLAAPFGYTF. CDR3 DNA sequence: TGTGCCAGCAGCTTGGCGGCCCCCTTTGGCTACACCTTC. The whole variable domain, filled in from reference TRBV5-4 and TRBJ1-2, reads ETGVTQSPTHLIKTRGQQVTLRCSSQSGHNTVSWYQQALGQGPQFIFQYYREEENGRGNFPPRFSGLQFPNYSSELNVNALELDDSALYLCASSLAAPFGYTFGSGTRLTVV.